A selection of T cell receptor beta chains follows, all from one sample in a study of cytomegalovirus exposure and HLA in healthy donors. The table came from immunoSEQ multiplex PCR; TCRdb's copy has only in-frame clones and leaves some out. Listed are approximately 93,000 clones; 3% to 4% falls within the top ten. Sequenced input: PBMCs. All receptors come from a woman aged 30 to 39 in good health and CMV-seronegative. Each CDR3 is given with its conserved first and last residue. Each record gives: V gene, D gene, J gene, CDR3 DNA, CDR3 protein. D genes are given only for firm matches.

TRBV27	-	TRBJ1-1	TGTGCCAGCGGAACCGCCTACAGGCTGAACACTGAAGCTTTCTTT	CASGTAYRLNTEAFF
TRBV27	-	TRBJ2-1	TGTGCCAGCAGTTTGGCCGGGACACAAGACAATGAGCAGTTCTTC	CASSLAGTQDNEQFF
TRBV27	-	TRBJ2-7	TGTGCCAGCAGGAGGGCCGGGTGCTACGAGCAGTACTTC	CASRRAGCYEQYF
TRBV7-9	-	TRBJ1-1	TGTGCCAGCAGCTTACAGGGTTCTGAAGCTTTCTTT	CASSLQGSEAFF
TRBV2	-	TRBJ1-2	TGTGCCAGCACCGGGGTCTTTAACTATGGCTACACCTTC	CASTGVFNYGYTF
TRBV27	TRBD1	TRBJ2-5	TGTGCCAGCAGTTCGGACAGGCAAGAGACCCAGTACTTC	CASSSDRQETQYF
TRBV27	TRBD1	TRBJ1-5	TGTGCCAGCAGTCCCCGGGACAGGCGGGGCAATCAGCCCCAGCATTTT	CASSPRDRRGNQPQHF
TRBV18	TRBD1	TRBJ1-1	TGTGCCAGCTCACCATTGGTCGGACAGGGTGGAGCTTTCTTT	CASSPLVGQGGAFF
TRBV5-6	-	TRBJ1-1	TGTGCCAGCAGCTTGGATGGGGGGGGTGAAGCTTTCTTT	CASSLDGGGEAFF
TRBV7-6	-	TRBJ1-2	TGTGCCAGCAGCTTAGGCAGGGGTGGCTATGGCTACACCTTC	CASSLGRGGYGYTF
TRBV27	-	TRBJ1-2	TGTGCCAGCGGAACAGGGCCCTATGGCTACACCTTC	CASGTGPYGYTF
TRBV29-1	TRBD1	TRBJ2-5	TGCAGCGTTTGCAGACAGGGGGCGAGAGGGGAGACCCAGTACTTC	CSVCRQGARGETQYF
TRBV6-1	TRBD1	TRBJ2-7	TGTGCCAGCAGTGGCAGGGGGAGCTCCTACGAGCAGTACTTC	CASSGRGSSYEQYF
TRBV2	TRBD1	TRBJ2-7	TGTGCCAGCAGTACTCAGGGGGCAAATCCCCATTACGAGCAGTACTTC	CASSTQGANPHYEQYF
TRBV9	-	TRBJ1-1	TGTGCCAGCAGCGTGGGAAGCGGCACTGAAGCTTTCTTT	CASSVGSGTEAFF
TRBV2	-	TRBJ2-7	TGTGCCAGCAGTTTTTGGCAGGGCCACGAGCAGTACTTC	CASSFWQGHEQYF
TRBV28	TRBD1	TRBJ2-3	TGTGCCAGCAGTGTACCGCGGACAGGGGGCACAGATACGCAGTATTTT	CASSVPRTGGTDTQYF
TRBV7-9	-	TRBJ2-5	TGTGCCAGCAGGAGGGAAGAGACCCAGTACTTC	CASRREETQYF
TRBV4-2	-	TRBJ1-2	TGTGCCAGCAGCCAAGAGGCAAGAGGTAACTATGGCTACACCTTC	CASSQEARGNYGYTF